This T cell receptor (beta chain) is drawn from a study of post-analysis software for immune sequencing data. The study's findings and limits: A handful of TRBV segments were more frequent in patients than controls; TRBV5-6, TRBV5-1 and TRBV20-1 belonged to this group.

This clonotype was recorded a few times. The target antigen is unknown. The V gene end was trimmed by 3 bases and the J gene end by 3 bases; junction bases not matched to a gene: 5. This CDR3 contains 14 residues. Built from TCR beta cDNA, the libraries had unique molecular identifiers in them. Starting from about 0.98 to 11 million T cells, the study yielded 460,000 or so cDNA molecules. TCRdb redid the calling of the PCR reads with MiXCR, one entry per CDR3 protein. The sample yields about 540,000 distinct CDR3 sequences, less than 40% seen once. The chain is built from TRBV12-3 or TRBV12-4 and TRBJ2-7, with 7 bases fitting TRBD2. Material for sequencing was blood. This sequence was found in a girl under 18 with multiple sclerosis. CDR3 region: CASSFAGRGYEQYF. The CDR3 DNA reads as TGTGCCAGCAGTTTCGCGGGGAGGGGCTACGAGCAGTACTTC.